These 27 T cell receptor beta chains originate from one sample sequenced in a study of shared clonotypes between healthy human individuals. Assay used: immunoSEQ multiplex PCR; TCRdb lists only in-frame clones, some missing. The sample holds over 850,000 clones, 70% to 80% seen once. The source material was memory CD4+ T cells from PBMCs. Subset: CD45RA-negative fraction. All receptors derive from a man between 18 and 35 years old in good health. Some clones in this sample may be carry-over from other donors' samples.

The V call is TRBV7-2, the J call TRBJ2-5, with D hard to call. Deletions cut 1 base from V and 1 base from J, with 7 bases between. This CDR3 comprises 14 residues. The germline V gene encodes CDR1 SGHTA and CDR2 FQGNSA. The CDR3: CASSLGPTQETQYF. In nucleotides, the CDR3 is TGTGCCAGCAGCTTAGGGCCCACCCAAGAGACCCAGTACTTC.

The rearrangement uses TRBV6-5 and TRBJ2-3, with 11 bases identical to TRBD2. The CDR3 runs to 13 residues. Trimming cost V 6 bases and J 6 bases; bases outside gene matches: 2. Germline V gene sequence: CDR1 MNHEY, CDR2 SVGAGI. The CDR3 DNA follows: TGTGCCAGCAGACTAGCGGGAGCGGATACGCAGTATTTT. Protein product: CASRLAGADTQYF.

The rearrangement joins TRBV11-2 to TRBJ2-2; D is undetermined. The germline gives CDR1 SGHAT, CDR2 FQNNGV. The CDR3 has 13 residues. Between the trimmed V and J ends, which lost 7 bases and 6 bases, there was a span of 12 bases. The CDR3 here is CASIRSQSGELFF. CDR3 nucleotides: TGTGCCAGCATCAGGTCCCAATCCGGGGAGCTGTTTTTT.

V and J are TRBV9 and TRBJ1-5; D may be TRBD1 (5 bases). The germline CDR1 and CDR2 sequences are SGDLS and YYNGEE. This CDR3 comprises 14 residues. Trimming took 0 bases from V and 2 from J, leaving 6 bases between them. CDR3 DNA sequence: TGTGCCAGCAGCGTAGGGGGGGGCAATCAGCCCCAGCATTTT. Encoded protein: CASSVGGGNQPQHF.

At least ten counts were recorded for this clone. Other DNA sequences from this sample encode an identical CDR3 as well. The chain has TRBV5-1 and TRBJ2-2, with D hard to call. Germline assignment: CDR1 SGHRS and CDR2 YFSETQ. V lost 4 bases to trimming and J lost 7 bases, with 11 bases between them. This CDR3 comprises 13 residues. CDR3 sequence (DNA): TGCGCCAGCAGCCCGATTCCCGGCGGGGAGCTGTTTTTT. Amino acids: CASSPIPGGELFF. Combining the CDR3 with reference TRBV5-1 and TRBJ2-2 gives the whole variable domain KAGVTQTPRYLIKTRGQQVTLSCSPISGHRSVSWYQQTPGQGLQFLFEYFSETQRNKGNFPGRFSGRQFSNSRSEMNVSTLELGDSALYLCASSPIPGGELFFGEGSRLTVL.

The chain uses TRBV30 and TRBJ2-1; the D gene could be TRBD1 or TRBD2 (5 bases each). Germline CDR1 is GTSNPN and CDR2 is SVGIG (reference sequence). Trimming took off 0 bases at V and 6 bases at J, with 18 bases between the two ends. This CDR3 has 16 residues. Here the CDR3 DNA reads TGTGCCTGGAGTGTACAGGCTAGCTCTCGCTCCAATGAGCAGTTCTTC. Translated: CAWSVQASSRSNEQFF.

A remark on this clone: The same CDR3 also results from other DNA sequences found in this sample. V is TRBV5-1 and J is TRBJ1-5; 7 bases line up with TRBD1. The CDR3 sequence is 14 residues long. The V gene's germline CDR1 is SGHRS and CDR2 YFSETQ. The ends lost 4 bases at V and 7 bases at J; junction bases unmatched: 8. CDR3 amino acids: CASSTGQGGQPQHF. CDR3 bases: TGCGCCAGCAGCACCGGGCAGGGGGGCCAGCCCCAGCATTTT.

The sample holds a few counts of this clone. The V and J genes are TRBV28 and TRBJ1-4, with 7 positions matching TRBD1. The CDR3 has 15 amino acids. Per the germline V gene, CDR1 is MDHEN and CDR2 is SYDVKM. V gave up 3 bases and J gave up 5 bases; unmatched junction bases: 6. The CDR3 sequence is CASSLNRGENEKLFF. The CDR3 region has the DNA TGTGCCAGCAGTTTGAACAGGGGAGAGAATGAAAAACTGTTTTTT.

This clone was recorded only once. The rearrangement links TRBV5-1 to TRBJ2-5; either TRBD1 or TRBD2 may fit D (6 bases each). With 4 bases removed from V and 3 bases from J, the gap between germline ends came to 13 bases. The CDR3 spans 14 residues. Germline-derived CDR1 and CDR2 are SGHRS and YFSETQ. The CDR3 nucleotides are TGCGCCAGCAGCGCCACGGGGGCGAAAGAGACCCAGTACTTC. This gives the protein CASSATGAKETQYF.

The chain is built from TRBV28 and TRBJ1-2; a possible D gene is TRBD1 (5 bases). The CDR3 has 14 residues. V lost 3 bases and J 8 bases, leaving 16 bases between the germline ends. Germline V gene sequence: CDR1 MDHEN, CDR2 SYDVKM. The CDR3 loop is CASSLGKGSSGYTF. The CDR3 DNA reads TGTGCCAGCAGTTTGGGTAAGGGGTCTTCCGGCTACACCTTC.

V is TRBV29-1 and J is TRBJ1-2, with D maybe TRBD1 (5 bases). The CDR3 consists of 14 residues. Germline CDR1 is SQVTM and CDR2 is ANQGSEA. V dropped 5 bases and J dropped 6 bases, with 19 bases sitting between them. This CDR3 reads CSVRWDFPGDGYTF. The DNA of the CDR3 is TGCAGCGTTAGATGGGACTTCCCGGGGGATGGCTACACCTTC.

CDR3 loop: CASSRGQHYEQYF. The CDR3 DNA is TGTGCCAGCTCCCGAGGACAGCACTACGAGCAGTACTTC. This sequence joins TRBV18 and TRBJ2-7; D is perhaps TRBD1 (6 bases). CDR3 length equals 13 residues. V lost 6 bases to trimming and J lost 3 bases, with 12 bases between them. Looked up from germline, CDR1 is KGHSH and CDR2 is LQKENI.

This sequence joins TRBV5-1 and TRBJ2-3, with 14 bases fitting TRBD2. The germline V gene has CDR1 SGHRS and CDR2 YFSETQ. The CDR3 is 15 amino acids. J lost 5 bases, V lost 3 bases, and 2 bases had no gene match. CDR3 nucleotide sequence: TGCGCCAGCAGCTCGGGACTAGCGGGAGAAGATACGCAGTATTTT. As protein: CASSSGLAGEDTQYF. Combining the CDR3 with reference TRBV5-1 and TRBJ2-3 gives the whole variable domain KAGVTQTPRYLIKTRGQQVTLSCSPISGHRSVSWYQQTPGQGLQFLFEYFSETQRNKGNFPGRFSGRQFSNSRSEMNVSTLELGDSALYLCASSSGLAGEDTQYFGPGTRLTVL.

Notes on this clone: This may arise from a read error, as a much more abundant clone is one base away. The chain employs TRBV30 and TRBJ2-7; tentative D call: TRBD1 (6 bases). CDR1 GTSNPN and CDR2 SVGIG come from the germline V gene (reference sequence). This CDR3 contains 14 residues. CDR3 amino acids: CVWSVLRGSYEQYF. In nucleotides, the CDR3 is TGTGTCTGGAGTGTACTCAGGGGCTCCTACGAGCAGTACTTC.

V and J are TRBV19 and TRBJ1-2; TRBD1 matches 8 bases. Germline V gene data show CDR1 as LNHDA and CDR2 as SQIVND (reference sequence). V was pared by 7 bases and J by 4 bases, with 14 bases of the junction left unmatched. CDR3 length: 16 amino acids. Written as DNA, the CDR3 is TGTGCCAGTACCCTGGGGGCTCAGGGGGCCGGCTATGGCTACACCTTC. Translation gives CASTLGAQGAGYGYTF.

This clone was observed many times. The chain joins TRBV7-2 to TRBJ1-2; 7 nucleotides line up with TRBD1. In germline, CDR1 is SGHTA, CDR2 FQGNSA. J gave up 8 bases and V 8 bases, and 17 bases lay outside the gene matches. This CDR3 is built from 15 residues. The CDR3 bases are TGTGCCAGCCAGCGTACCGACAGGGATGGAGGGGGCTACACCTTC. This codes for CASQRTDRDGGGYTF.

The CDR3 DNA follows: TGCGCCAGCAGCCACCCCAGCACAGATACGCAGTATTTT. It yields the protein CASSHPSTDTQYF. The chain links TRBV5-1 to TRBJ2-3; no definite D call. The V gene's germline CDR1 is SGHRS and CDR2 YFSETQ. The CDR3 sequence is 13 residues long. Deletions cut 4 bases from V and 0 bases from J, with 6 bases between.

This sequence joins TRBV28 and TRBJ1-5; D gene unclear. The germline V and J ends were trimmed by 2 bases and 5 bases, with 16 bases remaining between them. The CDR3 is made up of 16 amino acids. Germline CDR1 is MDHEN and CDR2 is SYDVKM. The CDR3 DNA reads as TGTGCCAGCAGTTTAAAGGCTAGCACCGGGGATCAGCCCCAGCATTTT. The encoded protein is CASSLKASTGDQPQHF. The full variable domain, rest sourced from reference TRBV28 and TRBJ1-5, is DVKVTQSSRYLVKRTGEKVFLECVQDMDHENMFWYRQDPGLGLRLIYFSYDVKMKEKGDIPEGYSVSREKKERFSLILESASTNQTSMYLCASSLKASTGDQPQHFGDGTRLSIL.

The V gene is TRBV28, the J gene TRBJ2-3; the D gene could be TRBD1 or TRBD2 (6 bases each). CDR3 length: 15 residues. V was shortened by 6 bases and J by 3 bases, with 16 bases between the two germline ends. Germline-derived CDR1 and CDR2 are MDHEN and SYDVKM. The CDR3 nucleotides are TGTGCCAGCAGCCCCGGGGGCGCGAGGACAGATACGCAGTATTTT. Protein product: CASSPGGARTDTQYF.

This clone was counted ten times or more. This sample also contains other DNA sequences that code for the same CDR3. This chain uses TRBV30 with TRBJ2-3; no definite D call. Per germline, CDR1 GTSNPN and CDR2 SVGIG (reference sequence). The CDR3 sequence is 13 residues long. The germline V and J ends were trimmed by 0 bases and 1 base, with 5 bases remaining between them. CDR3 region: CAWSVRGTDTQYF. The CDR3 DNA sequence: TGTGCCTGGAGTGTTAGGGGCACAGATACGCAGTATTTT.

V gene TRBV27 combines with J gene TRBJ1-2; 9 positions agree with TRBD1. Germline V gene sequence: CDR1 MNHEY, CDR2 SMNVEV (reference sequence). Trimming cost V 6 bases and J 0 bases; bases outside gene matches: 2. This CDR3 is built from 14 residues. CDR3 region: CASRNRGPNYGYTF. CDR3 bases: TGTGCCAGCAGAAACAGGGGGCCTAACTATGGCTACACCTTC.

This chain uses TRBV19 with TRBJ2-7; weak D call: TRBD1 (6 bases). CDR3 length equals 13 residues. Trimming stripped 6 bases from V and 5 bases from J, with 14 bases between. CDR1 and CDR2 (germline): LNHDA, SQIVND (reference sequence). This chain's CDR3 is CASRPDRSDEQYF. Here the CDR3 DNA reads TGTGCCAGTAGACCCGACAGGAGCGACGAGCAGTACTTC.

The chain's CDR3 is CASSVVGSYTGELFF. CDR3 DNA sequence: TGTGCCAGCAGCGTAGTGGGCAGTTACACCGGGGAGCTGTTTTTT. The chain links TRBV9 to TRBJ2-2; D not resolved. This CDR3 contains 15 residues. CDR1 and CDR2 from the germline V gene are SGDLS and YYNGEE. The V end lost 0 bases, the J end lost 3 bases, and 9 bases lay between the germline ends.

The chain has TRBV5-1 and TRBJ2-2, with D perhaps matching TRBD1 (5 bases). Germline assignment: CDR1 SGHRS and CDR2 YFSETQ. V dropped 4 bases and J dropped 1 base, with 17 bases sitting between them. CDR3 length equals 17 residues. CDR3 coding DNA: TGCGCCAGCAGCCTCAACCGACAGCGAAAGAACACCGGGGAGCTGTTTTTT. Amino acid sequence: CASSLNRQRKNTGELFF.

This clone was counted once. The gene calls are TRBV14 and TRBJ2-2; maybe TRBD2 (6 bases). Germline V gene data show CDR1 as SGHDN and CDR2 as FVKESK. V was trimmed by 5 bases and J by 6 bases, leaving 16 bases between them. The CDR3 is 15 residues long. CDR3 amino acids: CASSGFRERAGELFF. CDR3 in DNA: TGTGCCAGCAGCGGCTTCCGGGAGAGGGCCGGGGAGCTGTTTTTT.

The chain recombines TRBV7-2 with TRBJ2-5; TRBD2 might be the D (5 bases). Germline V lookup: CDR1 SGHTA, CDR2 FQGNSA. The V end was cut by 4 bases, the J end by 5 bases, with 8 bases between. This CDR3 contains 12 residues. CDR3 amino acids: CASSSRGETQYF. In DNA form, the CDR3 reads TGTGCCAGCAGCTCCCGAGGGGAGACCCAGTACTTC. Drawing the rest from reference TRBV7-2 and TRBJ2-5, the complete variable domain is GAGVSQSPSNKVTEKGKDVELRCDPISGHTALYWYRQSLGQGLEFLIYFQGNSAPDKSGLPSDRFSAERTGGSVSTLTIQRTQQEDSAVYLCASSSRGETQYFGPGTRLLVL.

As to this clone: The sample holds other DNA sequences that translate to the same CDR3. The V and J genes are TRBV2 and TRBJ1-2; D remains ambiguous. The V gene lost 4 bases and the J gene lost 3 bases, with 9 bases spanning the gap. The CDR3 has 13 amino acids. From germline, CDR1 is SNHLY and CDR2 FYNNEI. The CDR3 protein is CASSGGRDYGYTF. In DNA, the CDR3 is TGTGCCAGCAGTGGGGGTAGGGACTATGGCTACACCTTC.